The rows below give T cell receptor beta chains drawn from one sample of a study of PD-L1 blockade in urothelial cancer. TCRdb's copy holds only in-frame clones and misses some; the assay was immunoSEQ multiplex PCR. This table has around 100,000 clones, less than 95% appearing once. Sample: PBMCs, taken around atezolizumab (anti-PD-L1) treatment. These receptors all stem from a man between 60 and 75 years old with urothelial cancer. Each CDR3 is given without its conserved first and last residue. Fields, in order: V gene, CDR3 length, J gene, CDR3 protein.

>TRBV7-3|11|TRBJ2-1
ASSIPGNNEQF
>TRBV7-2|12|TRBJ2-1
ASSIGLANNEQF
>TRBV11-2|11|TRBJ1-2
ASSLAANYGYT
>TRBV7-6|11|TRBJ1-5
ASSGREGQPQH
>TRBV5-1|14|TRBJ2-7
ASSPGLAGGSYEQY
>TRBV30|13|TRBJ2-7
AWSAPGESSYEQY
>TRBV28|13|TRBJ2-1
ASSPPVRSYNEQF
>TRBV21-1|13|TRBJ1-5
ASSSRPGGAQPQH
>TRBV21-1|13|TRBJ1-5
ASSKAPGNNQPQH
>TRBV9|13|TRBJ2-1
ASSVGTSSYNEQF
>TRBV30|12|TRBJ1-5
AWSRTGVSQPQH
>TRBV30|9|TRBJ1-1
ASPGAAEAF
>TRBV30|12|TRBJ1-4
AWSPQESNEKLF
>TRBV5-4|11|TRBJ2-7
ASSTEDSYEQY
>TRBV6-5|13|TRBJ2-1
ASSYGGGRYNEQF
>TRBV5-1|11|TRBJ1-3
ATYDRAGNTIY
>TRBV25-1|11|TRBJ1-2
ASSGRTGYGYT
>TRBV5-6|13|TRBJ2-1
ASRIRDRAFNEQF
>TRBV4-1|14|TRBJ1-2
ASSREGNSGTEGYT
>TRBV28|12|TRBJ2-7
ASSFSDGRRGQY
>TRBV7-3|13|TRBJ2-7
ASSLSGNGQNEQY
>TRBV7-2|12|TRBJ2-7
ASSPTSGPYEQY
>TRBV27|13|TRBJ2-7
ASSLSGGVSYEQY
>TRBV7-8|11|TRBJ1-1
ASSILQGAEAF
>TRBV7-2|11|TRBJ1-1
ASSTVLNTEAF
>TRBV11-2|12|TRBJ2-5
ASSPRTREETQY
>TRBV4-1|12|TRBJ2-3
ASSQDGDYYTQY
>TRBV19|12|TRBJ1-5
ASSTGTGSAPQH
>TRBV7-2|12|TRBJ2-7
ASSSSGGPYEQY
>TRBV5-5|12|TRBJ2-7
ASSLRTGDYEQY
>TRBV28|13|TRBJ2-1
ASRYSGEFYNEQF
>TRBV29-1|14|TRBJ2-3
SGTGLAGVLTDTQY
>TRBV25-1|12|TRBJ2-2
ASSRTGRTGELF
>TRBV11-3|14|TRBJ2-2
ASSLAPLAGPGELF
>TRBV7-2|13|TRBJ2-7
ASSLAVHPSNPRY
>TRBV5-6|13|TRBJ2-7
ASSLRLAGAYEQY
>TRBV9|11|TRBJ2-7
ASSVGQDYEQY
>TRBV5-1|12|TRBJ2-3
ASRVAGVTDTQY
>TRBV25-1|11|TRBJ2-7
ASRQPSGYEQY
>TRBV5-4|12|TRBJ2-6
ASSLVGGANVLT
>TRBV28|12|TRBJ2-7
ASRRQGLFYEQY
>TRBV7-3|14|TRBJ2-2
ASSLTRTGASGELF
>TRBV7-2|13|TRBJ1-2
ASSLALSGNYGYT
>TRBV13|12|TRBJ1-1
ASSPRDTDTEAF
>TRBV28|14|TRBJ1-4
ASSSHLVATNEKLF
>TRBV5-4|12|TRBJ2-5
ASSLTGGKETQY
>TRBV7-2|13|TRBJ2-5
ASSPMAGRPETQY
>TRBV30|13|TRBJ1-4
AWSGKGAANEKLF
>TRBV5-4|11|TRBJ2-5
ASRRGGSETQY
>TRBV6-1|11|TRBJ1-1
ASSERGYTEAF
>TRBV5-1|14|TRBJ2-5
ASSSTGQGAGETQY
>TRBV30|10|TRBJ2-1
AWSVQRASQF
>TRBV7-2|12|TRBJ1-3
ASSFGGLGNTIY
>TRBV6-1|11|TRBJ1-1
ASSDGANTEAF